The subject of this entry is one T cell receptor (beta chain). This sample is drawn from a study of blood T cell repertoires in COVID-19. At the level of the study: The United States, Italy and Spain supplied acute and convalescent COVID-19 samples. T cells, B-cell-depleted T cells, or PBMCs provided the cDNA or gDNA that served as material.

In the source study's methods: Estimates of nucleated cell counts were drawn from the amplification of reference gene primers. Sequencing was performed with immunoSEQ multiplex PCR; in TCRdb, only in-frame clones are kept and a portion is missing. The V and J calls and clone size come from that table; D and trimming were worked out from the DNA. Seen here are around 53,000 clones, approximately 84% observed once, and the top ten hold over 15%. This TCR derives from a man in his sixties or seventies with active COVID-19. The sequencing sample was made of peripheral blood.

The CDR3 sequence is CASSSHRTSGSTDTQYF. DNA of the CDR3: TGTGCCAGCAGCTCACACCGGACTAGCGGGAGCACAGATACGCAGTATTTT. V is TRBV7-2 and J is TRBJ2-3; 11 bases fit TRBD2. This CDR3 has 17 residues. V was clipped by 4 bases and J by 0 bases; unmatched bases: 6. The germline V gene encodes CDR1 SGHTA and CDR2 FQGNSA.